The 27 T cell receptor beta chains reported below all come from one sample, sequenced in a study of shared clonotypes between healthy human individuals. Naive CD8 cells, CD45RO-negative and positively selected for CCR7, excluded terminally differentiated effector memory CD45RA+ cells. Libraries were prepared by immunoSEQ multiplex PCR; TCRdb keeps only in-frame clonotypes and omits some of them. The sample carries millions of clones, roughly 91% recorded once. Sequenced sample: naive CD8+ T cells from PBMCs. Receptors were obtained from a man younger than 35 in good health. Some clones in this sample may be carry-over from other donors' samples.

The chain links TRBV18 to TRBJ1-3; D gene ambiguous. The V gene lost 3 bases and the J gene lost 6 bases, with 24 bases spanning the gap. Per the germline V gene, CDR1 is KGHSH and CDR2 is LQKENI. The length of the CDR3 is 18 residues. DNA of the CDR3: TGTGCCAGCTCACCTTCAGACGAGCTACTGACACCCCTAAACACCATATATTTT. Encoded protein: CASSPSDELLTPLNTIYF.

The chain carries TRBV4-3 and TRBJ2-1; 10 nucleotides agree with TRBD2. There are 18 residues in the CDR3. Germline V gives CDR1 LGHNA, CDR2 YSLEER. Trimming removed 2 bases from V and 4 bases from J; junction bases left unmatched: 11. Here the CDR3 reads CASSQKLAGHPFYNEQFF. The CDR3 bases are TGCGCCAGCAGCCAAAAACTAGCGGGACACCCCTTTTACAATGAGCAGTTCTTC.

The chain links TRBV14 to TRBJ2-4; D remains unclear. This CDR3 has 15 residues. Germline CDR1 SGHDN, CDR2 FVKESK. V lost 1 base and J lost 7, with 14 bases in between. CDR3 nucleotide sequence: TGTGCCAGCAGCCAAGTAACGGAAAACAGTAACATTCAGTACTTC. Its protein product is CASSQVTENSNIQYF. Variable domain in full (rest from reference TRBV14 and TRBJ2-4): EAGVTQFPSHSVIEKGQTVTLRCDPISGHDNLYWYRRVMGKEIKFLLHFVKESKQDESGMPNNRFLAERTGGTYSTLKVQPAELEDSGVYFCASSQVTENSNIQYFGAGTRLSVL.

This clone occurred once. The gene calls are TRBV27 and TRBJ2-7; 10 nucleotides align to TRBD2. After removal of 4 bases from V and 3 bases from J, the junction contained 6 bases not matched to a gene. This CDR3 comprises 15 residues. CDR1 and CDR2 (germline): MNHEY, SMNVEV (reference sequence). The CDR3 loop reads CASSSPAGGDYEQYF. DNA for the CDR3: TGTGCCAGCAGTTCCCCAGCGGGAGGGGACTACGAGCAGTACTTC.

The gene calls are TRBV27 and TRBJ2-5; D unresolved. Germline-derived CDR1 and CDR2 are MNHEY and SMNVEV (reference sequence). The CDR3 extends over 15 amino acids. Trimming left V 1 base short and J 4 bases short, with 13 bases between. CDR3 bases: TGTGCCAGCAGTTTATTGGGTATATGGGGAGAGACCCAGTACTTC. Amino acid sequence: CASSLLGIWGETQYF.

The J gene is TRBJ2-7, the V gene TRBV6-1; weak D call: TRBD2 (5 bases). V was pared by 5 bases and J by 2 bases, with 13 bases between. CDR3 length: 14 amino acids. The germline V gene has CDR1 MNHNS and CDR2 SASEGT. CDR3 bases: TGTGCCAGCAGTCTGGAGGCAGAAGCCTACGAGCAGTACTTC. It specifies CASSLEAEAYEQYF.

This sequence joins TRBV4-2 and TRBJ2-7; 7 bases are a match to TRBD1. This CDR3 comprises 16 residues. Unmatched junction bases numbered 6, after V lost 1 base and J lost 0 bases. Germline CDR1 LGHNA, CDR2 YNFKEQ. The CDR3 loop is CASSQGNRGASYEQYF. The CDR3 DNA is TGTGCCAGCAGCCAAGGGAACAGGGGCGCCTCCTACGAGCAGTACTTC.

This clone was seen once. The chain has TRBV4-3 and TRBJ1-6; D not resolved. Germline CDR1 LGHNA, CDR2 YSLEER. This CDR3 spans 14 amino acids. Trimming pared 3 bases from V and 6 bases from J, leaving 9 bases between. The DNA for the CDR3 is TGCGCCAGCAGCCAGAACGCCGGTAATTCACCCCTCCACTTT. As protein: CASSQNAGNSPLHF.

Turning to this clone: The sample contains more than one DNA sequence encoding this CDR3. The CDR3 here is CASSLPLYEQYF. DNA for the CDR3: TGTGCCAGCAGTTTACCCCTCTACGAGCAGTACTTC. V is TRBV28 and J is TRBJ2-7; no definite D call. Trimming stripped 2 bases from V and 3 bases from J, with 5 bases between. Looked up from germline, CDR1 is MDHEN and CDR2 is SYDVKM. CDR3 size: 12 residues. The full variable domain, in which reference TRBV28 and TRBJ2-7 provide the parts outside the CDR3, is DVKVTQSSRYLVKRTGEKVFLECVQDMDHENMFWYRQDPGLGLRLIYFSYDVKMKEKGDIPEGYSVSREKKERFSLILESASTNQTSMYLCASSLPLYEQYFGPGTRLTVT.

The chain uses TRBV6-1 and TRBJ2-7; tentatively, D is TRBD2 (5 bases). The germline V gene has CDR1 MNHNS and CDR2 SASEGT. V was shortened by 2 bases and J by 0 bases, with 14 bases between the two germline ends. This CDR3 has 16 residues. The CDR3 sequence is CASSEWLASSSYEQYF. The CDR3 DNA follows: TGTGCCAGCAGTGAATGGCTAGCATCGAGCTCCTACGAGCAGTACTTC.

The gene calls are TRBV2 and TRBJ1-1; D is possibly TRBD1 (5 bases). CDR3 length: 17 residues. In germline, CDR1 is SNHLY, CDR2 FYNNEI. The V end was cut by 0 bases, the J end by 0 bases, with 14 bases between. CDR3 sequence (DNA): TGTGCCAGCAGTGAAGCGCAGAGGGGCTTAATGAACACTGAAGCTTTCTTT. The encoded protein is CASSEAQRGLMNTEAFF.

The chain couples TRBV4-2 to TRBJ2-7; possibly TRBD1 or TRBD2 for D (5 bases each). Germline V gene data show CDR1 as LGHNA and CDR2 as YNFKEQ. CDR3 size: 15 residues. V lost 3 bases and J lost 1, with 13 bases in between. Here the CDR3 DNA reads TGTGCCAGCAGCCAGGCTGGGGGTCTTTCCTACGAGCAGTACTTC. Its protein is CASSQAGGLSYEQYF.

As to this clone: Other DNA sequences in the same sample also yield this CDR3. J is TRBJ2-7 and V is TRBV6-5; possible D gene TRBD1, 5 bases. The CDR3 runs 12 residues. V gave up 6 bases and J gave up 3 bases, with 9 bases separating them. Germline V gene data show CDR1 as MNHEY and CDR2 as SVGAGI. The CDR3: CASSADSYEQYF. CDR3 DNA: TGTGCCAGCAGCGCCGACAGCTACGAGCAGTACTTC.

J is TRBJ2-5 and V is TRBV27, with no clear D. The germline CDR1 and CDR2 sequences are MNHEY and SMNVEV (reference sequence). V lost 2 bases, J lost 4 bases, and 14 bases lay in between. The CDR3 covers 15 residues. Here the CDR3 DNA reads TGTGCCAGCAGTTTAGCACTGCCGGTCGGAGAGACCCAGTACTTC. The encoded protein is CASSLALPVGETQYF.

The chain links TRBV14 to TRBJ2-1, with D perhaps matching TRBD1 or TRBD2 (5 bases each). CDR3 length equals 14 residues. The V gene's germline CDR1 is SGHDN and CDR2 FVKESK. Trimming shortened V by 5 bases and J by 6 bases, and 14 bases separated the two germline ends. The CDR3 nucleotides read TGTGCCAGCAGCGAGGGGTATGGATTCAATGAGCAGTTCTTC. The encoded protein is CASSEGYGFNEQFF.

V gene TRBV2 combines with J gene TRBJ2-5; 7 bases are a match to TRBD2. The germline CDR1 and CDR2 sequences are SNHLY and FYNNEI. The ends lost 3 bases at V and 0 bases at J; junction bases unmatched: 7. The CDR3 spans 16 residues. The CDR3 sequence: CASSEGSGLYQETQYF. In DNA form, the CDR3 reads TGTGCCAGCAGTGAGGGTAGCGGGCTGTACCAAGAGACCCAGTACTTC.

The rearrangement uses TRBV9 and TRBJ2-2; 8 bases line up with TRBD2. This CDR3 spans 15 amino acids. V shed 4 bases and J 2 bases; nucleotides not matched to a gene: 4. Per the germline V gene, CDR1 is SGDLS and CDR2 is YYNGEE. CDR3 nucleotide sequence: TGTGCCAGCAGCAAGGCGGGGGGAAACACCGGGGAGCTGTTTTTT. As protein: CASSKAGGNTGELFF.

J is TRBJ2-3 and V is TRBV27; TRBD1 matches at 11 bases. V lost 2 bases and J lost 4; bases outside the gene matches: 5. Germline-derived CDR1 and CDR2 are MNHEY and SMNVEV (reference sequence). The CDR3 is 16 amino acids. The CDR3 sequence: CASSLARTGGSDTQYF. DNA of the CDR3: TGTGCCAGCAGTTTAGCCCGGACAGGGGGCTCAGATACGCAGTATTTT.

The chain couples TRBV6-5 to TRBJ2-6; D perhaps matches TRBD2 (5 bases). This CDR3 comprises 15 residues. The germline V gene has CDR1 MNHEY and CDR2 SVGAGI. With 0 bases removed from V and 4 bases from J, the gap between germline ends came to 7 bases. The CDR3: CASSYSTGGANVLTF. DNA for the CDR3: TGTGCCAGCAGTTACTCGACGGGGGGGGCCAACGTCCTGACTTTC.

The chain carries TRBV2 and TRBJ2-3; TRBD2 matches at 7 bases. Germline CDR1 and CDR2: SNHLY and FYNNEI. The junction had 11 bases not matched to a gene; V was cut back by 11 bases and J by 0 bases. CDR3 length: 15 amino acids. The CDR3 here is CAAKWASGSTDTQYF. In nucleotides, the CDR3 is TGTGCCGCCAAATGGGCTAGCGGAAGCACAGATACGCAGTATTTT.

The CDR3 bases are TGTGCCAGCAGCGTGGACAGGGGGGGTGGCACTGAAGCTTTCTTT. Translation: CASSVDRGGGTEAFF. This chain connects TRBV9 to TRBJ1-1; the match to TRBD1 covers 10 bases. V was pared by 2 bases and J by 4 bases, with 5 bases of the junction left unmatched. This CDR3 region has 15 residues. Germline lookup yields CDR1 SGDLS and CDR2 YYNGEE. Supplemented by reference TRBV9 and TRBJ1-1, the full variable domain reads DSGVTQTPKHLITATGQRVTLRCSPRSGDLSVYWYQQSLDQGLQFLIQYYNGEERAKGNILERFSAQQFPDLHSELNLSSLELGDSALYFCASSVDRGGGTEAFFGQGTRLTVV.

The V call is TRBV6-6, the J call TRBJ1-2; D ambiguous. Germline CDR1 is MNHNY and CDR2 is SVGAGI (reference sequence). Trimming took 0 bases from V and 8 from J, leaving 10 bases between them. CDR3 length equals 13 residues. Here the CDR3 reads CASSYSPLSGYTF. CDR3 nucleotide sequence: TGTGCCAGCAGTTACTCCCCTCTGAGCGGCTACACCTTC.

The chain recombines TRBV6-5 with TRBJ2-7, with D uncertain. The germline V gene has CDR1 MNHEY and CDR2 SVGAGI. The CDR3 consists of 13 residues. V lost 6 bases to trimming and J lost 3 bases, with 12 bases between them. The CDR3 loop is CASRPDRLYEQYF. The CDR3 DNA is TGTGCCAGCAGGCCGGACCGACTCTACGAGCAGTACTTC.

This chain connects TRBV7-9 to TRBJ2-1; D is unresolved. V lost 6 bases, J lost 15 bases, and 12 bases lay in between. Germline-derived CDR1 and CDR2 are SEHNR and FQNEAQ (reference sequence). This CDR3 is built from 10 residues. CDR3 DNA: TGTGCCAGCAGTTTGACTTGGCCGTTCTTC. This translates into CASSLTWPFF.

The chain has TRBV29-1 and TRBJ2-3; D may be TRBD2 (5 bases). Trimming took 6 bases from V and 5 from J, leaving 21 bases between them. The CDR3 spans 15 residues. Germline V gene lookup returns CDR1 SQVTM and CDR2 ANQGSEA. CDR3 sequence reads: CSVRDVGYRRDTQYF. CDR3 DNA sequence: TGCAGCGTGAGGGATGTGGGGTATCGTAGAGATACGCAGTATTTT.

A single count supports this clone. J is TRBJ2-7 and V is TRBV9, with 11 bases aligning to TRBD2. From germline, CDR1 is SGDLS and CDR2 YYNGEE. This CDR3 contains 15 residues. J lost 6 bases, V lost 3 bases, and 8 bases had no gene match. CDR3 region: CASSASGRTLGEQYF. DNA for the CDR3: TGTGCCAGCAGCGCTAGCGGGAGGACGTTGGGCGAGCAGTACTTC.

The chain recombines TRBV4-1 with TRBJ1-2; 8 bases are a match to TRBD1. The CDR3 sequence is 17 residues long. With 1 base clipped from V and 0 bases from J, the junction kept 7 bases outside the gene matches. Germline V gene lookup returns CDR1 MGHRA and CDR2 YSYEKL. This CDR3 is CASSQAQGQGANYGYTF. In DNA form, the CDR3 reads TGCGCCAGCAGCCAAGCCCAAGGACAGGGAGCTAACTATGGCTACACCTTC.